This T cell receptor beta chain was captured in a study of T cell responses to AZD1222 COVID-19 vaccine. Germline CDR1 and CDR2: GTSNPN and SVGIG (reference sequence). J was trimmed by 6 bases and V by 5 bases; bases with no gene match: 7. The CDR3 has 13 residues. Study findings and constraints: In a largely white British group with more females than males, clonal diversity was possibly underestimated. All repertoire sampling was performed exclusively after the peak T cell response.

Concerning this clone itself: The antigen remains undetermined.

Profiled with immunoSEQ multiplex PCR; TCRdb holds only in-frame clones, not every one. This table holds 75,000 to 100,000 clones, about 88% found once. This sequence joins TRBV30 and TRBJ1-5, with 7 bases aligning to TRBD1. This TCR was recovered from an adult in good health. The specimen comprised peripheral blood, sampled on day 0 of AZD1222 vaccination. The CDR3 region has the DNA TGTGCCTGGGACAGGGTTGGAGGTCAGCCCCAGCATTTT. Encoded protein: CAWDRVGGQPQHF.